This is a list of T cell receptor beta chains from one sample in a study of monozygotic twins with inflammatory bowel disease. TCRdb re-called the 5' RACE reads; one entry per CDR3 protein, DNA not given. The listing records about 450,000 distinct CDR3 sequences. Specimen: blood. The receptors were sampled from a human donor with ulcerative colitis or Crohn's disease, or a healthy co-twin of an affected twin (not recorded which). CDR3s include the opening cysteine and the closing phenylalanine or tryptophan.

V gene	J gene	CDR3 protein
TRBV12-3/TRBV12-4	TRBJ2-2	CASSLGRGVNTGELFF
TRBV9	TRBJ1-2	CASSAPVYGYTF
TRBV6-1	TRBJ2-6	CASSPQRSSGANVLTF
TRBV4-1	TRBJ2-7	CASSQDRKTAAYEQYF
TRBV7-2	TRBJ2-2	CASSLRTSGSRTGELFF
TRBV27	TRBJ2-5	CASSWTSGVQETQYF
TRBV7-9	TRBJ1-1	CASSSTDEAFF
TRBV6-5	TRBJ2-2	CASSYTAGATTGELFF
TRBV5-6	TRBJ2-2	CASSSNPGELFF
TRBV7-9	TRBJ2-1	CASSPGFSELFF
TRBV7-8	TRBJ1-5	CASSLEYSNKPQHF
TRBV20-1	TRBJ1-1	CSASSQFYTEAFF
TRBV7-3	TRBJ1-1	CASSLGRATEAFF
TRBV6-5	TRBJ2-3	CASSSIRSLAAGLDTQYF
TRBV20-1	TRBJ1-5	CSARVGDRGNNQPQHF
TRBV6-2/TRBV6-3	TRBJ2-1	CASLEASSYNEQFF
TRBV5-1	TRBJ2-7	CASSRDSGSNYEQYF